The 27 T cell receptor beta chains below come from one sample, sequenced in a study of neurological immune-mediated disorders (dated by TCRdb to between 2018 and 2021). Taken with the paper, the label for time point translates to: longitudinal time-point 1 (baseline). Library preparation was by 5' RACE. TCRdb shows the sequencer as Illumina HiSeq 2500. Through fastp at Q25 and MiXCR, TCRdb rebuilt clones from the public reads, retaining in-frame beta chains. For every CDR3 protein sequence, its rows merge into one entry that carries the most common genes and DNA. For this sample there are tens of thousands of distinct CDR3 sequences; roughly 10% appear just once. The ten largest make up 8.5% to 10% of the sample. The sample taken for sequencing was PBMCs. These receptors were collected from a man aged 25-45 years in good health.

Turning to this clonotype: Relative to the germline gene, one junction end is altered; a read error may explain this. V and J are TRBV29-1 and TRBJ2-3, with D possibly being TRBD1 (6 bases). The CDR3 runs to 14 residues. The germline CDR1 and CDR2 sequences are SQVTM and ANQGSEA. The CDR3 nucleotides are TGCAGCGGTGAACAGGGAACAAAGACAGATACGCAGTATTTT. Its protein is CSGEQGTKTDTQYF.

In its sample, this clonotype was seen many times. The genes are TRBV14 and TRBJ2-7; 10 nucleotides match TRBD1. The V segment lost 4 bases and the J segment 5 bases; nucleotides outside the gene matches: 5. The CDR3 sequence is 14 residues long. The germline V gene encodes CDR1 SGHDN and CDR2 FVKESK. The chain's CDR3 is CASSPRQGAHEQYF. The CDR3, as DNA: TGTGCCAGCAGCCCCCGACAGGGGGCCCACGAGCAGTACTTC.

The chain employs TRBV7-2 and TRBJ2-7; 10 nucleotides line up with TRBD2. Germline V CDR1 and CDR2: SGHTA, FQGNSA. V shed 5 bases, J shed 3 bases, and the junction held 10 bases outside the gene matches. The CDR3 is 16 amino acids. The CDR3 region has the DNA TGTGCCAGCAGCAGAAACGGACTAGCGGAGATCTACGAGCAGTACTTC. Translating it yields CASSRNGLAEIYEQYF.

This clonotype was recorded at least ten times. The chain uses TRBV5-6 and TRBJ2-2, with a weak D call TRBD1 (5 bases). CDR1 is SGHDT, CDR2 YYEEEE, per germline. V lost 4 bases and J 0 bases, leaving 19 bases between the germline ends. This CDR3 region has 18 residues. In DNA, the CDR3 is TGTGCCAGCAGCCACCAACAACCGACAGACGCGAACACCGGGGAGCTGTTTTTT. Protein sequence: CASSHQQPTDANTGELFF.

This rearrangement joins TRBV28 to TRBJ2-7; 9 positions match TRBD1. The ends lost 6 bases at V and 3 bases at J; junction bases unmatched: 6. There are 14 residues in the CDR3. Germline assignment: CDR1 MDHEN and CDR2 SYDVKM. CDR3: CASRATGGIYEQYF. CDR3 coding DNA: TGTGCCAGCAGAGCGACAGGGGGAATCTACGAGCAGTACTTC.

This clonotype has more than one count but fewer than ten. This chain links TRBV5-1 with TRBJ2-1, with unresolved D. The CDR3 runs 13 residues. The V gene's germline CDR1 is SGHRS and CDR2 YFSETQ. The V end was cut by 4 bases, the J end by 9 bases, with 14 bases between. DNA of the CDR3: TGCGCCAGCAGCCTTTCCCTTGGCGGTGAGCAGTTCTTC. Translating it yields CASSLSLGGEQFF.

Many counts were recorded for this clonotype. This chain uses TRBV5-1 with TRBJ2-5; D unclear. Trimming left V 4 bases short and J 0 bases short, with 13 bases between. Germline V CDR1 and CDR2: SGHRS, YFSETQ. The CDR3 loop spans 15 amino acids. CDR3 sequence (DNA): TGCGCCAGCAGCGATCCTGCGGACCACCAAGAGACCCAGTACTTC. Translated, it gives CASSDPADHQETQYF.

This clonotype was seen many times. V gene TRBV14 combines with J gene TRBJ2-1, with TRBD2 as a possible D gene (5 bases). Trimming cost V 3 bases and J 1 base, with 19 bases left between them. Per germline, CDR1 SGHDN and CDR2 FVKESK. The CDR3 runs 18 residues. The CDR3 DNA reads as TGTGCCAGCAGCCAGACCCGGGCCAGGTGGAGGTCCTACAATGAGCAGTTCTTC. As protein: CASSQTRARWRSYNEQFF.

Regarding this clonotype: A much larger clone differs by one base, so this may be a read error. The rearrangement joins TRBV6-1 to TRBJ1-2, with D possibly TRBD1 on 5 matching bases. This CDR3 contains 14 residues. Germline loops: CDR1 MNHNS, CDR2 SASEGT. The CDR3 protein is CASSEWGGVYVYTF. CDR3 nucleotide sequence: TGTGCCAGCAGTGAATGGGGGGGGGTCTATGTCTACACCTTC.

This clonotype was counted at least ten times. V is TRBV12-3 or TRBV12-4 and J is TRBJ2-5; 7 nucleotides align to TRBD2. V lost 3 bases and J lost 2; bases outside the gene matches: 3. The CDR3 has 14 amino acids. The CDR3 spells CASSFWEGQETQYF. For the CDR3, the DNA is TGTGCCAGCAGTTTTTGGGAGGGGCAAGAGACCCAGTACTTC.

This clonotype was observed at least ten times. CDR3 sequence (DNA): TGCAGTGCACGGATGGGGGATACGCAGTATTTT. It codes for CSARMGDTQYF. The gene calls are TRBV20-1 and TRBJ2-3; D gene ambiguous. Germline lookup yields CDR1 DFQATT and CDR2 SNEGSKA (reference sequence). This CDR3 comprises 11 residues. Between the trimmed V and J ends, which lost 6 bases and 6 bases, there was a span of 10 bases.

V gene TRBV14 combines with J gene TRBJ1-2; TRBD1 might be the D (5 bases). Germline V lookup: CDR1 SGHDN, CDR2 FVKESK. Trimming removed 4 bases from V and 4 bases from J, with 13 bases in between. CDR3 length: 14 residues. The CDR3 spells CASSRSQETYGYTF. The CDR3, as DNA: TGTGCCAGCAGCCGCTCACAGGAGACCTATGGCTACACCTTC. Variable domain in full (rest from reference TRBV14 and TRBJ1-2): EAGVTQFPSHSVIEKGQTVTLRCDPISGHDNLYWYRRVMGKEIKFLLHFVKESKQDESGMPNNRFLAERTGGTYSTLKVQPAELEDSGVYFCASSRSQETYGYTFGSGTRLTVV.

This clonotype showed up many times. The rearrangement links TRBV5-1 to TRBJ2-6, with 9 bases that match TRBD2. Trimming took 3 bases from V and 2 from J; bases not matched to a gene: 18. This CDR3 has 21 amino acids. Germline values: CDR1 SGHRS, CDR2 YFSETQ. Here the CDR3 reads CASSSRLAATGPMTGANVLTF. For the CDR3, the DNA is TGCGCCAGCAGCTCCCGACTAGCGGCAACTGGCCCAATGACTGGGGCCAACGTCCTGACTTTC.

This clonotype turned up a few times. V usage is TRBV6-2 or TRBV6-3 and J usage is TRBJ1-1, with TRBD1 matching over 7 bases. CDR3 size: 16 residues. Germline-derived CDR1 and CDR2 are MNHEY and SVGEGT. V was pared by 8 bases and J by 0 bases, with 12 bases of the junction left unmatched. CDR3 coding DNA: TGTGCCAGCGACCATAAACAGGGGTATGTGAACACTGAAGCTTTCTTT. Translating gives CASDHKQGYVNTEAFF.

Details on this clonotype: Being one base from a much bigger clone, this may be a read error. J is TRBJ2-5 and V is TRBV7-7; no firm D call. CDR3 length: 15 residues. From germline, CDR1 is SSHAT and CDR2 FNYEAQ (reference sequence). The CDR3 DNA reads as TGTGCCAGCAGCTTAGTTGGTGGCGGCCAAGAGACCCGGTACTTC. Translated, it gives CASSLVGGGQETRYF.

This clonotype was found many times. The J gene is TRBJ2-5, the V gene TRBV28, with D possibly TRBD1 on 6 matching bases. V lost 5 bases and J 1 base, leaving 11 bases between the germline ends. The CDR3 spans 14 residues. Germline values: CDR1 MDHEN, CDR2 SYDVKM. CDR3 in DNA: TGTGCCAGCAGTCGGGACAATACCCAAGAGACCCAGTACTTC. Amino acid sequence: CASSRDNTQETQYF.

This clonotype was recorded at least ten times. The rearrangement joins TRBV15 to TRBJ1-5, with D uncertain. This CDR3 spans 15 amino acids. Trimming pared 1 base from V and 4 bases from J, leaving 11 bases between. CDR1 and CDR2 (germline): LNHNV, YYDKDF (reference sequence). In DNA, the CDR3 is TGTGCCACCAGCAGAGTGTGGCAGGAGAATCAGCCCCAGCATTTT. This sequence encodes CATSRVWQENQPQHF.

At least ten counts were recorded for this clonotype. The chain joins TRBV12-3 or TRBV12-4 to TRBJ2-5; tentatively, D is TRBD2 (6 bases). CDR3 length: 10 amino acids. With 3 bases removed from V and 10 bases from J, the gap between germline ends came to 6 bases. Here the CDR3 DNA reads TGTGCCAGCAGTTTCGGGAGCCAGTACTTC. Amino acids: CASSFGSQYF.

This clonotype was recorded at least ten times. This rearrangement joins TRBV20-1 to TRBJ1-5; D is perhaps TRBD1 (6 bases). The V gene lost 1 base and the J gene lost 4 bases, with 14 bases spanning the gap. Looked up from germline, CDR1 is DFQATT and CDR2 is SNEGSKA (reference sequence). This CDR3 spans 15 amino acids. The CDR3 DNA follows: TGCAGTGCTAGAGTCTCCGGGACACAAAATCAGCCCCAGCATTTT. It translates to CSARVSGTQNQPQHF.

This chain uses TRBV7-8 with TRBJ1-1; 12 bases map to TRBD1. Germline V CDR1 and CDR2: SGHVS, FQNEAQ. The CDR3 loop spans 16 amino acids. The V gene end was trimmed by 7 bases and the J gene end by 0 bases; junction bases not matched to a gene: 6. The CDR3, as DNA: TGTGCCAGCACGTGGAGGGACAGGGGGCTGAACACTGAAGCTTTCTTT. Translation: CASTWRDRGLNTEAFF.

This clonotype showed up many times. The gene calls are TRBV20-1 and TRBJ2-7, with 8 bases fitting TRBD2. CDR1 DFQATT and CDR2 SNEGSKA come from the germline V gene (reference sequence). After removal of 3 bases from V and 0 bases from J, the junction contained 16 bases not matched to a gene. The CDR3 sequence is 18 residues long. CDR3 in DNA: TGCAGTGCTAGCAGTGGGCTAGCGGGCTTTTTTAACTCCTACGAGCAGTACTTC. Encoded protein: CSASSGLAGFFNSYEQYF.

This clonotype came up many times. This sequence joins TRBV4-1 and TRBJ1-4, with D hard to call. Germline CDR1 MGHRA, CDR2 YSYEKL. This CDR3 spans 14 amino acids. V was pared by 4 bases and J by 6 bases, with 12 bases between. DNA of the CDR3: TGCGCCAGCAGCCCCCAGGAAGGAGATGAAAAACTGTTTTTT. Residues: CASSPQEGDEKLFF.

This clonotype was seen ten or more times. J is TRBJ1-1 and V is TRBV6-5; 7 bases agree with TRBD1. In germline, CDR1 is MNHEY, CDR2 SVGAGI. Trimming removed 5 bases from V and 5 bases from J; junction bases left unmatched: 5. CDR3 length: 13 amino acids. In DNA, the CDR3 is TGTGCCAGCAGTGTCATGACAGGGACTGAAGCTTTCTTT. Amino acids: CASSVMTGTEAFF.

This clonotype was seen many times. The chain joins TRBV7-8 to TRBJ2-7, with D possibly matching TRBD2 (6 bases). In germline, CDR1 is SGHVS, CDR2 FQNEAQ. The CDR3 has 15 residues. V was shortened by 5 bases and J by 0 bases, with 14 bases between the two germline ends. The CDR3 loop reads CASSLGTFASYEQYF. The CDR3 DNA reads TGTGCCAGCAGCCTAGGGACTTTCGCCTCCTACGAGCAGTACTTC.

This clonotype was picked up many times. The chain uses TRBV29-1 and TRBJ1-4; D perhaps matches TRBD1 (6 bases). Trimming removed 6 bases from V and 7 bases from J, with 12 bases in between. CDR1 and CDR2 from the germline V gene are SQVTM and ANQGSEA. This CDR3 is built from 12 residues. CDR3 sequence reads: CSVNREGEKLFF. DNA of the CDR3: TGCAGCGTAAACAGGGAGGGTGAAAAACTGTTTTTT.

This clonotype was seen ten or more times. The chain recombines TRBV27 with TRBJ2-7, with 8 bases fitting TRBD2. The V gene end was trimmed by 5 bases and the J gene end by 5 bases; junction bases not matched to a gene: 11. The CDR3 is 15 residues long. Looked up from germline, CDR1 is MNHEY and CDR2 is SMNVEV (reference sequence). CDR3 nucleotide sequence: TGTGCCAGCAGTCTCTTCCAAGCGGGAGTGGACGAGCAGTACTTC. It codes for CASSLFQAGVDEQYF.

This clonotype was seen many times. This rearrangement joins TRBV28 to TRBJ2-5, with 11 bases identical to TRBD1. The trim removed 5 bases at V and 7 bases at J, leaving 9 bases unmatched. The CDR3 totals 15 residues. Germline V gives CDR1 MDHEN, CDR2 SYDVKM. The chain's CDR3 is CASSGAGQGEGTQYF. CDR3 nucleotide sequence: TGTGCCAGCAGTGGAGCGGGACAGGGGGAAGGGACCCAGTACTTC.